These 9 T cell receptor beta chains were all obtained from the same sample, sequenced in a study of shared clonotypes between healthy human individuals (dated by TCRdb to 2020 to 2022). The library was obtained by the immunoSEQ multiplex PCR assay. The table was pulled from immuneACCESS by TCRdb, which kept in-frame rearrangements only. Such tables lose some clones; where checked, under half of the loss comes from unresolved V genes, and the rest has no known cause. The sample table contains some 1,400,000 clones; only one count was recorded for roughly 95% of them. The leading ten clones occupy 0.95% to 1.5% of the sample. Material: naive CD4+ T cells sorted from blood. Sample cell subset or site, as interpreted from the label and publication: CD45RA+ positively selected. The receptors were gathered from a man aged 30 to 45 in good health.

The genes are TRBV5-8 and TRBJ1-1, with 11 positions matching TRBD1. V lost 4 bases to trimming and J lost 3 bases; unmatched junction nucleotides: 5. This CDR3 comprises 15 residues. Germline V lookup: CDR1 SGHTS, CDR2 YDEGEE. CDR3 coding DNA: TGTGCCAGCAGCCTACGGGACAGGGGGTACACTGAAGCTTTCTTT. It specifies CASSLRDRGYTEAFF.

This chain connects TRBV7-9 to TRBJ2-7, with D hard to call. V was pared by 5 bases and J by 6 bases, with 11 bases between. CDR3 length: 12 amino acids. CDR1 is SEHNR, CDR2 FQNEAQ, per germline (reference sequence). CDR3 sequence (DNA): TGTGCCAGCAGCCCCCCAGGTACCGAGCAGTACTTC. Translation gives CASSPPGTEQYF.

The chain combines TRBV5-1 with TRBJ1-4, with D uncertain. The CDR3 extends over 15 amino acids. Trimming cost V 0 bases and J 3 bases, with 9 bases left between them. Germline CDR1 and CDR2: SGHRS and YFSETQ. The CDR3 loop is CASSLGTAANEKLFF. In nucleotides, the CDR3 is TGCGCCAGCAGCTTGGGGACGGCCGCTAATGAAAAACTGTTTTTT.

The chain joins TRBV7-9 to TRBJ2-1; 11 bases fit TRBD2. Trimming took 5 bases from V and 4 from J; bases not matched to a gene: 7. The CDR3 runs to 16 residues. Per germline, CDR1 SEHNR and CDR2 FQNEAQ (reference sequence). CDR3 nucleotides: TGTGCCAGCAGCCAAAGGGGGACTAGCGGATACAATGAGCAGTTCTTC. This gives the protein CASSQRGTSGYNEQFF.

V is TRBV9 and J is TRBJ2-1, with D uncertain. From germline, CDR1 is SGDLS and CDR2 YYNGEE. This CDR3 has 16 amino acids. V dropped 4 bases and J dropped 1 base, with 15 bases sitting between them. As DNA, the CDR3 is TGTGCCAGCAGCTTCGAAGTGGTAAGTTCCTACAATGAGCAGTTCTTC. Encoded protein: CASSFEVVSSYNEQFF. Combining the CDR3 with reference TRBV9 and TRBJ2-1 gives the whole variable domain DSGVTQTPKHLITATGQRVTLRCSPRSGDLSVYWYQQSLDQGLQFLIQYYNGEERAKGNILERFSAQQFPDLHSELNLSSLELGDSALYFCASSFEVVSSYNEQFFGPGTRLTVL.

On this clone: At one boundary the junction diverges from the germline segment, which might be a read error. This chain links TRBV7-7 with TRBJ2-5, with D possibly matching TRBD1 (5 bases). CDR1 is SSHAT and CDR2 is FNYEAQ in the germline V gene (reference sequence). The CDR3 is 14 residues long. The chain's CDR3 is CASSLPGLEETQYF. The CDR3 DNA follows: TGTGCTAGCAGCTTACCAGGGTTAGAGGAGACCCAGTACTTC.

The chain links TRBV11-2 to TRBJ2-7; the D gene is possibly TRBD1 (5 bases). V lost 3 bases to trimming and J lost 1 base, with 10 bases between them. The V gene's germline CDR1 is SGHAT and CDR2 FQNNGV. The CDR3 runs to 14 residues. This chain's CDR3 is CASSLGLESYEQYF. The CDR3 DNA is TGTGCCAGCAGCTTGGGGCTAGAGTCCTACGAGCAGTACTTC.

This chain joins TRBV5-1 and TRBJ2-5; 9 nucleotides agree with TRBD1. V lost 4 bases and J lost 1; bases outside the gene matches: 8. CDR3 length: 16 amino acids. Looked up from germline, CDR1 is SGHRS and CDR2 is YFSETQ. CDR3 DNA sequence: TGCGCCAGCAGCCCCGGGACAGGGATATTCCAAGAGACCCAGTACTTC. Translating gives CASSPGTGIFQETQYF.

This clone has just one count. This chain connects TRBV5-1 to TRBJ1-2, with 8 nucleotides matching TRBD1. Losses at the gene ends were 3 bases for V and 3 bases for J; bases not matched to a gene: 10. The length of the CDR3 is 16 residues. Germline V CDR1 and CDR2: SGHRS, YFSETQ. The CDR3 reads CASSSGTGVVDYGYTF. The DNA of the CDR3 is TGCGCCAGCAGCTCCGGGACAGGAGTCGTTGACTATGGCTACACCTTC.